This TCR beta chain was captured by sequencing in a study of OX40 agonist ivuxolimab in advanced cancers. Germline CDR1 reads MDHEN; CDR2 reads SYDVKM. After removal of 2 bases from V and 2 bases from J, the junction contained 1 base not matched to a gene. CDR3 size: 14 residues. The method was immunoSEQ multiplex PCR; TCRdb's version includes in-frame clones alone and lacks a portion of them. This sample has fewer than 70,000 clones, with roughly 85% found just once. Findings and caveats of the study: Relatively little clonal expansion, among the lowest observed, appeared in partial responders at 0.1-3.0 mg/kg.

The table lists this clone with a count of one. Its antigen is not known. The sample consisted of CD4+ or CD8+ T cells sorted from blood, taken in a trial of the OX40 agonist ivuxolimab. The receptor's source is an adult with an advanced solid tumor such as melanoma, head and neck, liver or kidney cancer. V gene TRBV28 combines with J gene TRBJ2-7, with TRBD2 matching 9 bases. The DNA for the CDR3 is TGTGCCAGCAGTTTAGGCGGGGGGGCCTACGAGCAGTACTTC. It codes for CASSLGGGAYEQYF.